This is a list of T cell receptor beta chains from one sample in a study of T cells in Graves' hyperthyroidism and ophthalmopathy. TCRdb passed the multiplex PCR reads through MiXCR, listing each CDR3 protein once. The sample records some 600,000 distinct CDR3 sequences, 11% to 15% being singletons. Material for sequencing was blood. These receptor sequences come from a woman in her 30s with Graves' hyperthyroidism that later progressed to Graves' ophthalmopathy. Each CDR3 is given with its conserved first and last residue. A D gene is named only where the DNA matches it firmly. Clone sizes are given selectively: once, few, many, or a class where the clone is expanded.

size,V,J,D,CDR3,DNA
few,TRBV9,TRBJ2-7,NA,CASSVGDRSYEQYF,TGTGCCAGCAGCGTAGGTGACAGGTCCTACGAGCAGTACTTC
NA,TRBV24-1,TRBJ2-1,NA,CATSERESSYNEQFF,TGTGCCACCAGTGAGAGAGAGAGCTCCTACAATGAGCAGTTCTTC
many,TRBV6-1,TRBJ1-2,NA,CASRGLHGYTF,TGTGCCAGCAGGGGCTTGCATGGCTACACCTTC
NA,TRBV5-5,TRBJ2-7,TRBD2,CASSSTSGDSYEQYF,TGTGCCAGCAGCTCTACTAGCGGTGATTCCTACGAGCAGTACTTC
many,TRBV7-9,TRBJ1-2,TRBD1,CASSQTGNDYGYTF,TGTGCCAGCAGCCAGACAGGGAACGACTATGGCTACACCTTC
many,TRBV10-3,TRBJ1-4,NA,CAISESAMGEKLFF,TGTGCCATCAGTGAGTCCGCGATGGGTGAAAAACTGTTTTTT
NA,TRBV19,TRBJ1-5,NA,CASSIVRGIKGNQPQHF,TGTGCCAGTAGTATAGTCCGGGGGATAAAGGGCAATCAGCCCCAGCATTTT
NA,TRBV5-1,TRBJ2-7,NA,CASSFFVDSAYEQYF,TGCGCCAGCAGTTTTTTCGTTGACAGTGCCTACGAGCAGTACTTC
many,TRBV12-5,TRBJ2-1,NA,CASGSSADEQFF,TGTGCTAGTGGTTCCTCCGCGGATGAGCAGTTCTTC
many,TRBV6-2/TRBV6-3,TRBJ2-3,TRBD2,CASSPIAGGNTDTQYF,TGTGCCAGCAGCCCCATAGCGGGAGGGAACACAGATACGCAGTATTTT
many,TRBV12-3/TRBV12-4,TRBJ2-5,NA,CASSLLLGLRTQYF,TGTGCCAGCAGTTTGCTACTAGGTTTGAGGACCCAGTACTTC
many,TRBV12-3/TRBV12-4,TRBJ2-3,TRBD2,CASSLGTSGSSDTQYF,TGTGCCAGCAGTTTAGGGACTAGCGGGAGCTCAGATACGCAGTATTTT
many,TRBV12-3/TRBV12-4,TRBJ2-2,NA,CASSFPVTGELFF,TGTGCCAGCAGTTTTCCTGTCACCGGGGAGCTGTTTTTT
many,TRBV19,TRBJ1-5,NA,CASTRGGNWPQHF,TGTGCCAGTACAAGAGGAGGAAATTGGCCCCAGCATTTT
NA,TRBV5-4,TRBJ1-1,NA,CASSMDSTSEAFF,TGTGCCAGCAGCATGGACTCCACATCGGAAGCTTTCTTT
NA,TRBV18,TRBJ2-1,NA,CASSPPPPNYKEQFF,TGTGCCAGCTCACCCCCCCCACCGAATTACAAGGAGCAGTTCTTC
NA,TRBV15,TRBJ1-2,NA,CATSRVLGEKDTF,TGTGCCACCAGCAGAGTTTTAGGGGAGAAGGACACCTTC
many,TRBV5-1,TRBJ2-6,NA,CASTGTYSGANVLTF,TGCGCCAGCACTGGAACATACTCTGGGGCCAACGTCCTGACTTTC
few,TRBV27,TRBJ1-3,TRBD1,CASSPVPDRRTGNTIYF,TGTGCCAGCAGTCCCGTACCGGACAGGCGGACTGGAAACACCATATATTTT
NA,TRBV15,TRBJ1-4,NA,CATSRVVQALANEKLFF,TGTGCCACCAGCAGAGTGGTGCAGGCTCTAGCTAATGAAAAACTGTTTTTT
many,TRBV7-9,TRBJ1-1,NA,CASSSSGRVNTEAFF,TGTGCCAGCAGCTCTTCCGGGAGGGTGAACACTGAAGCTTTCTTT
NA,TRBV28,TRBJ1-5,NA,CASSSGSSNSNQPQHF,TGTGCCAGCAGTTCCGGGAGCAGCAATAGCAATCAGCCCCAGCATTTT
NA,TRBV10-3,TRBJ2-2,TRBD1,CAISESGTGNTGELFF,TGTGCCATCAGTGAGTCCGGGACAGGGAACACCGGGGAGCTGTTTTTT
NA,TRBV5-1,TRBJ2-3,TRBD2,CASSPWTSPRDTQYF,TGTGCCAGCAGCCCCTGGACTAGCCCGCGGGATACGCAGTATTTT
few,TRBV20-1,TRBJ2-7,NA,CSAPGQTTYEQYF,TGCAGTGCCCCCGGACAGACCACCTACGAGCAGTACTTC
NA,TRBV27,TRBJ1-1,NA,CASSPAAQGRTEAFF,TGTGCCAGCAGCCCGGCAGCCCAAGGGCGGACTGAAGCTTTCTTT
few,TRBV18,TRBJ1-5,NA,CATLGGNQPQHF,TGTGCCACCCTAGGGGGGAATCAGCCCCAGCATTTT
few,TRBV29-1,TRBJ2-7,NA,CSVNYDTYEQYF,TGCAGCGTCAATTATGACACCTACGAGCAGTACTTC